This paragraph reports one TCR beta chain. Its antigen is unknown. This entry comes from a study of T-cell memory formation after mild COVID-19. Study conclusions and caveats: There was no confirmation that second-wave clones peaking on day 37 were SARS-CoV-2 specific. Whereas later expanders leaned CD4+, clones contracting day 15 to 85 showed a balanced CD4/CD8 makeup.

The CDR3 loop spans 13 amino acids. Between the trimmed V and J ends, which lost 5 bases and 9 bases, there was a span of 15 bases. TCRdb redid the calling of the 5' RACE reads with MiXCR, one entry per CDR3 protein. The sample has 110,000 to 150,000 distinct CDR3 sequences; roughly 13% are singletons. The sequenced sample consisted of PBMCs or a T cell subset sorted from them (not recorded which). The chain carries TRBV12-3 or TRBV12-4 and TRBJ2-3; possibly TRBD2 for D (6 bases). This clonotype was obtained from an adult woman who had mild COVID-19 (a few samples of this study predate the infection). Cell type and time point are not known. The chain's CDR3 is CASSDLREDTQYF. CDR3 in DNA: TGTGCCAGCAGTGACTTGCGGGAAGACACGCAGTATTTT.